These 26 T cell receptor beta chains came from one sample sequenced in a study of T cell changes during pregnancy in multiple sclerosis. The assay was immunoSEQ multiplex PCR, and TCRdb's table has in-frame clones only and misses some. The table has 100,000 to 130,000 clones, around 92% seen once. The input for sequencing was peripheral blood, taken in the third trimester of pregnancy. These receptor sequences come from a female donor in good health, enrolled as a control in a pregnancy study.

CDR3 protein: CASSDSIGGPTVGDTQYF. The CDR3 DNA sequence: TGTGCCAGCAGTGACTCGATAGGGGGTCCTACCGTGGGGGATACGCAGTATTTT. The chain combines TRBV6-4 with TRBJ2-3; the D gene is possibly TRBD1 (6 bases). This CDR3 has 18 residues. The V end lost 0 bases, the J end lost 6 bases, and 22 bases lay between the germline ends. Per germline, CDR1 MRHNA and CDR2 SNTAGT.

The gene calls are TRBV25-1 and TRBJ1-6; D might be TRBD1 (6 bases). V lost 2 bases and J lost 7, with 12 bases in between. There are 15 residues in the CDR3. CDR1 is MGHDK, CDR2 SYGVNS, per germline. The CDR3 is CASSEQGKGNSPLHF. Written as DNA, the CDR3 is TGTGCCAGCAGTGAACAGGGGAAAGGCAATTCACCCCTCCACTTT.

This chain links TRBV18 with TRBJ1-1; possible D gene TRBD1, 5 bases. Germline V CDR1 and CDR2: KGHSH, LQKENI. The CDR3 spans 13 residues. The V end was cut by 0 bases, the J end by 5 bases, with 7 bases between. The CDR3 DNA reads as TGTGCCAGCTCACCACCGCGACAGACTGAAGCTTTCTTT. It encodes CASSPPRQTEAFF.

This clone was seen just once. The chain couples TRBV4-3 to TRBJ2-3; TRBD2 aligns across 7 bases. The germline CDR1 and CDR2 sequences are LGHNA and YSLEER. The CDR3 contains 14 residues. V was pared by 0 bases and J by 10 bases, with 7 bases of the junction left unmatched. CDR3 sequence (DNA): TGCGCCAGCAGCCAAGACCGGACTAGGAACGCGCAGTATTTT. Translation: CASSQDRTRNAQYF.

This sequence joins TRBV29-1 and TRBJ1-4; the D gene is possibly TRBD1 (5 bases). Germline values: CDR1 SQVTM, CDR2 ANQGSEA. CDR3 length: 13 residues. V was clipped by 6 bases and J by 4 bases, with 12 bases between them. The chain's CDR3 is CSVQTTVNEKLFF. The CDR3 region has the DNA TGCAGCGTCCAAACGACAGTTAATGAAAAACTGTTTTTT.

The CDR3 loop reads CASSERESGANVLTF. In DNA form, the CDR3 reads TGTGCCAGCAGTGAAAGAGAGTCTGGGGCCAACGTCCTGACTTTC. This rearrangement joins TRBV2 to TRBJ2-6, with no clear D. The germline V gene has CDR1 SNHLY and CDR2 FYNNEI. Trimming removed 2 bases at V and 1 base at J, with 6 bases between. The CDR3 runs 15 residues.

In DNA form, the CDR3 reads TGTGCCAGCAGGAAGGGGGCTTATGATTACAATGAGCAGTTCTTC. Translation gives CASRKGAYDYNEQFF. V is TRBV6-5 and J is TRBJ2-1; 7 bases are shared with TRBD1. Losses at the gene ends were 6 bases for V and 4 bases for J; bases not matched to a gene: 9. The CDR3 contains 15 residues. CDR1 MNHEY and CDR2 SVGAGI come from the germline V gene.

The chain couples TRBV7-2 to TRBJ2-1, with TRBD2 matching over 10 bases. The CDR3 runs to 16 residues. J was trimmed by 5 bases and V by 5 bases; bases with no gene match: 9. Germline V gene data show CDR1 as SGHTA and CDR2 as FQGNSA. CDR3: CASSQPLAGDHNEQFF. The DNA for the CDR3 is TGTGCCAGCAGCCAGCCCCTAGCGGGGGACCACAATGAGCAGTTCTTC.

This clone was seen a single time. CDR3 in amino acids: CASSVSDRGLNEQFF. In DNA, the CDR3 is TGTGCCAGCAGTGTAAGCGACAGGGGGCTCAATGAGCAGTTCTTC. This chain uses TRBV6-1 with TRBJ2-1; 10 nucleotides match TRBD1. The CDR3 is 15 residues long. With V trimmed by 4 bases and J by 6 bases, 6 bases remained unmatched. Germline CDR1 is MNHNS and CDR2 is SASEGT.

The V call is TRBV7-3, the J call TRBJ2-1; TRBD2 aligns across 12 bases. V dropped 0 bases and J dropped 0; count of bases not matched to a gene: 0. There are 17 residues in the CDR3. Germline V lookup: CDR1 SGHTA, CDR2 FQGTGA. The CDR3 bases are TGTGCCAGCAGCTTAACGGGACTAGCGGGCTCCTACAATGAGCAGTTCTTC. It encodes CASSLTGLAGSYNEQFF. Filled out from reference TRBV7-3 and TRBJ2-1, the complete variable domain reads GAGVSQTPSNKVTEKGKYVELRCDPISGHTALYWYRQSLGQGPEFLIYFQGTGAADDSGLPNDRFFAVRPEGSVSTLKIQRTERGDSAVYLCASSLTGLAGSYNEQFFGPGTRLTVL.

This clone was counted a single time. The V call is TRBV19, the J call TRBJ1-4; 7 bases fit TRBD1. The trim removed 4 bases at V and 4 bases at J, leaving 9 bases unmatched. This CDR3 region has 16 residues. CDR1 is LNHDA, CDR2 SQIVND, per germline (reference sequence). The chain's CDR3 is CASSTLPGQHNEKLFF. The CDR3 DNA reads as TGTGCCAGTAGTACATTACCGGGACAGCATAATGAAAAACTGTTTTTT.

J is TRBJ1-5 and V is TRBV27; D unresolved. This CDR3 has 14 residues. Trimming took off 3 bases at V and 3 bases at J, with 9 bases between the two ends. From germline, CDR1 is MNHEY and CDR2 SMNVEV (reference sequence). The CDR3 DNA reads TGTGCCAGCAGTTTTAGTGCGAACAATCAGCCCCAGCATTTT. This translates into CASSFSANNQPQHF.

The rearrangement links TRBV6-6 to TRBJ1-5; a weak D match, TRBD1 (6 bases). Between the trimmed V and J ends, which lost 2 bases and 2 bases, there was a span of 13 bases. Germline CDR1 reads MNHNY; CDR2 reads SVGAGI (reference sequence). This CDR3 contains 16 residues. The chain's CDR3 is CASSYSGQIGNQPQHF. The CDR3 region has the DNA TGTGCCAGCAGTTACAGCGGACAGATCGGCAATCAGCCCCAGCATTTT.

In its sample, this clone was seen once. The rearrangement links TRBV27 to TRBJ1-5, with D possibly matching TRBD1 (6 bases). The CDR3 spans 16 residues. The germline V gene has CDR1 MNHEY and CDR2 SMNVEV (reference sequence). The ends were cut back, 6 bases at V and 0 bases at J, with 15 bases in the middle. The CDR3: CASRWGGQDSNQPQHF. The CDR3 bases are TGTGCCAGCAGGTGGGGGGGGCAGGATAGCAATCAGCCCCAGCATTTT.

This chain joins TRBV5-4 and TRBJ1-2; 8 bases are a match to TRBD1. The CDR3 spans 15 residues. V shed 2 bases, J shed 1 base, and the junction held 4 bases outside the gene matches. CDR1 and CDR2 from the germline V gene are SGHNT and YYREEE (reference sequence). The CDR3 sequence is CASSFWTGSNYGYTF. CDR3 DNA sequence: TGTGCCAGCAGCTTCTGGACAGGGAGTAACTATGGCTACACCTTC.

The chain is built from TRBV6-6 and TRBJ1-3; 7 bases line up with TRBD1. CDR1 is MNHNY, CDR2 SVGAGI, per germline (reference sequence). The CDR3 contains 15 residues. J was trimmed by 4 bases and V by 6 bases; bases with no gene match: 9. The CDR3, as DNA: TGTGCCAGCAGCGACAGGGTGGAATCGGGAAACACCATATATTTT. Amino acids: CASSDRVESGNTIYF.

This clone has just one count. The chain employs TRBV7-9 and TRBJ2-2; maybe TRBD1 (5 bases). The CDR3 runs 14 residues. V lost 1 base and J lost 6, with 9 bases in between. CDR1 is SEHNR, CDR2 FQNEAQ, per germline (reference sequence). In DNA form, the CDR3 reads TGTGCCAGCAGCTTAGAAGGGGCGGCCGGGGAGCTGTTTTTT. Encoded protein: CASSLEGAAGELFF. Looking up the rest from reference TRBV7-9 and TRBJ2-2 gives the full variable domain: DTGVSQNPRHKITKRGQNVTFRCDPISEHNRLYWYRQTLGQGPEFLTYFQNEAQLEKSRLLSDRFSAERPKGSFSTLEIQRTEQGDSAMYLCASSLEGAAGELFFGEGSRLTVL.

J is TRBJ2-7 and V is TRBV11-1; 8 nucleotides agree with TRBD1. This CDR3 is built from 13 residues. Looked up from germline, CDR1 is SGHAT and CDR2 is FQDESV (reference sequence). V shed 3 bases and J 5 bases; nucleotides not matched to a gene: 3. Here the CDR3 reads CASSLDRENEQYF. The CDR3 DNA reads as TGTGCCAGCAGCTTGGACAGGGAGAACGAGCAGTACTTC.

This chain connects TRBV7-9 to TRBJ2-1; 8 nucleotides align to TRBD2. The CDR3 spans 18 residues. After removal of 1 base from V and 1 base from J, the junction contained 9 bases not matched to a gene. Germline V gives CDR1 SEHNR, CDR2 FQNEAQ (reference sequence). For the CDR3, the DNA is TGTGCCAGCAGCTTAGTGGGGGTAGCGGGGAGTTCCTACAATGAGCAGTTCTTC. Its protein is CASSLVGVAGSSYNEQFF.

The gene calls are TRBV9 and TRBJ1-3; 7 positions agree with TRBD1. The CDR3 covers 15 residues. The J segment lost 4 bases and the V segment lost 3 bases, leaving 7 bases of the junction unmatched. CDR1 is SGDLS and CDR2 is YYNGEE in the germline V gene. CDR3 in amino acids: CASSAIQGLGNTIYF. The CDR3 bases are TGTGCCAGCAGCGCCATACAGGGGTTAGGAAACACCATATATTTT.

This sequence joins TRBV19 and TRBJ2-1, with 14 nucleotides matching TRBD2. Germline lookup yields CDR1 LNHDA and CDR2 SQIVND (reference sequence). The CDR3 consists of 15 residues. The V segment lost 3 bases and the J segment 8 bases; nucleotides outside the gene matches: 3. The CDR3 region is CASSIGLAGGYEQFF. The CDR3 DNA sequence: TGTGCCAGTAGTATCGGACTAGCGGGGGGTTATGAGCAGTTCTTC.

The chain couples TRBV11-2 to TRBJ2-3; D is perhaps TRBD2 (5 bases). V was shortened by 0 bases and J by 0 bases, with 13 bases between the two germline ends. Germline-derived CDR1 and CDR2 are SGHAT and FQNNGV. The CDR3 covers 17 residues. As DNA, the CDR3 is TGTGCCAGCAGCTTAGACCGGGGTTATTCGAGCACAGATACGCAGTATTTT. Translation: CASSLDRGYSSTDTQYF.

This clone was found a few times. V is TRBV7-9 and J is TRBJ1-4; D may be TRBD1 (5 bases). The CDR3 runs 15 residues. V was trimmed by 3 bases and J by 6 bases, leaving 14 bases between them. Germline V lookup: CDR1 SEHNR, CDR2 FQNEAQ (reference sequence). The CDR3 DNA reads as TGTGCCAGCAGCTTCTTTCTGGGAGGGGATGAAAAACTGTTTTTT. Its protein is CASSFFLGGDEKLFF.

The V call is TRBV30, the J call TRBJ1-2, with TRBD1 as a possible D gene (6 bases). This CDR3 is built from 19 residues. V was shortened by 2 bases and J by 0 bases, with 25 bases between the two germline ends. Germline V gives CDR1 GTSNPN, CDR2 SVGIG (reference sequence). The CDR3 DNA reads as TGTGCCTGGAGTAGAAGGGGGAGACAGCTAACAAGCTCTAACTATGGCTACACCTTC. This translates into CAWSRRGRQLTSSNYGYTF.

The V call is TRBV19, the J call TRBJ2-7; TRBD1 aligns across 7 bases. J was trimmed by 1 base and V by 1 base; bases with no gene match: 4. The CDR3 contains 15 residues. Germline V gives CDR1 LNHDA, CDR2 SQIVND (reference sequence). CDR3 sequence reads: CASSIVRTGSYEQYF. CDR3 DNA: TGTGCCAGTAGTATAGTCCGGACAGGATCCTACGAGCAGTACTTC.

This chain links TRBV30 with TRBJ1-2; 7 bases fit TRBD1. The CDR3 loop spans 13 amino acids. CDR1 and CDR2 (germline): GTSNPN, SVGIG (reference sequence). With V trimmed by 2 bases and J by 7 bases, 7 bases remained unmatched. The CDR3 coding sequence is TGTGCCTGGAGTACCCGAAACAGGGGTGGCTACACCTTC. It specifies CAWSTRNRGGYTF.